This T cell receptor (beta chain) came from a study of T cells in localized non-small cell lung cancer. As for this clone: What it recognizes is unknown.

Sequenced by immunoSEQ multiplex PCR; TCRdb stores in-frame clones only, minus some. The sample has about 2,000 clones, 36% seen once; the top ten hold 12%. The germline V gene encodes CDR1 SQVTM and CDR2 ANQGSEA. Between the trimmed V and J ends, which lost 8 bases and 7 bases, there was a span of 16 bases. This CDR3 is 12 amino acids long. Whole-study results and caveats: Adjacent lung had a median approximately 57 of the 100 largest tumor clones.

The source is a male donor at least 60 years old with stage II lung adenocarcinoma. The chain recombines TRBV29-1 with TRBJ2-3, with D maybe TRBD1 (6 bases). Specimen: lung tumor tissue, collected before any cancer treatment. The CDR3 is CSKGTSGNTQYF. The CDR3 DNA follows: TGCAGCAAAGGGACATCCGGGAATACGCAGTATTTT.